A single sample gave rise to the 12 T cell receptor beta chains below, sequenced in a study of blood T cell repertoires in COVID-19. Repertoires were generated with immunoSEQ multiplex PCR, while TCRdb's copy carries only in-frame clones and drops some. This sample has fewer than 450,000 clones; roughly 90% occur once, and the top ten carry just under 7.5%. The sequenced sample was peripheral blood. The receptors derive from a woman between 70 and 85 years old with COVID-19, enrolled during active disease.

V is TRBV9 and J is TRBJ2-3; possible D gene TRBD2, 7 bases. V lost 4 bases, J lost 5 bases, and 23 bases lay in between. This CDR3 has 17 amino acids. From germline, CDR1 is SGDLS and CDR2 YYNGEE. CDR3 in amino acids: CASSPSGRGGARDTQYF. CDR3 in DNA: TGTGCCAGCAGCCCTTCGGGTCGAGGGGGGGCAAGAGATACGCAGTATTTT.

This clone was recorded once. The J gene is TRBJ2-3, the V gene TRBV9, with TRBD1 matching 8 bases. The CDR3 spans 14 residues. Losses at the gene ends were 2 bases for V and 4 bases for J; bases not matched to a gene: 3. Germline V gene lookup returns CDR1 SGDLS and CDR2 YYNGEE. CDR3 sequence reads: CASSVDRGADTQYF. The CDR3 DNA reads as TGTGCCAGCAGCGTTGACAGGGGAGCAGATACGCAGTATTTT.

This chain joins TRBV11-2 and TRBJ1-4; maybe TRBD1 (5 bases). V lost 0 bases, J lost 3 bases, and 14 bases lay in between. The germline V gene has CDR1 SGHAT and CDR2 FQNNGV. This CDR3 is 17 amino acids long. The CDR3 loop is CASSLDAAGWPNEKLFF. CDR3 sequence (DNA): TGTGCCAGCAGCTTAGATGCGGCAGGGTGGCCTAATGAAAAACTGTTTTTT.

The chain combines TRBV7-3 with TRBJ2-2; possible D gene TRBD1, 6 bases. The ends were cut back, 6 bases at V and 2 bases at J, with 10 bases in the middle. This CDR3 spans 14 amino acids. Germline V lookup: CDR1 SGHTA, CDR2 FQGTGA. CDR3 in amino acids: CASRRTANTGELFF. DNA for the CDR3: TGTGCCAGCAGACGGACAGCAAACACCGGGGAGCTGTTTTTT.

This chain connects TRBV12-5 to TRBJ2-2, with 9 bases that match TRBD1. CDR3 length: 16 residues. The germline V gene encodes CDR1 LGHNT and CDR2 FRNRAP. V lost 4 bases, J lost 4 bases, and 7 bases stayed unmatched. The CDR3 DNA reads as TGTGCTAGTGGTTCGATAGGACAGGGGCCCACCGGGGAGCTGTTTTTT. It specifies CASGSIGQGPTGELFF.

The CDR3 loop is CASKKTGYEKLFF. In DNA, the CDR3 is TGTGCCAGTAAAAAGACAGGGTATGAAAAACTGTTTTTT. V and J are TRBV19 and TRBJ1-4, with TRBD1 matching over 7 bases. The CDR3 loop spans 13 amino acids. The V gene end was trimmed by 7 bases and the J gene end by 6 bases; junction bases not matched to a gene: 5. Germline V CDR1 and CDR2: LNHDA, SQIVND (reference sequence).

To note about this clone: Other nucleotide sequences in the sample specify the same CDR3. This sequence joins TRBV7-2 and TRBJ1-3, with D uncertain. This CDR3 region has 15 residues. CDR1 is SGHTA, CDR2 FQGNSA, per germline. Deletions cut 1 base from V and 3 bases from J, with 10 bases between. CDR3 sequence reads: CASSLDRVSGNTIYF. CDR3 coding DNA: TGTGCCAGCAGCTTAGATCGGGTTAGTGGAAACACCATATATTTT. Full variable domain (missing parts from reference TRBV7-2 and TRBJ1-3): GAGVSQSPSNKVTEKGKDVELRCDPISGHTALYWYRQSLGQGLEFLIYFQGNSAPDKSGLPSDRFSAERTGGSVSTLTIQRTQQEDSAVYLCASSLDRVSGNTIYFGEGSWLTVV.

V gene TRBV5-6 combines with J gene TRBJ2-7, with TRBD1 matching 9 bases. The CDR3 runs 13 residues. Germline lookup yields CDR1 SGHDT and CDR2 YYEEEE. Germline trimming cut 4 bases from V and 6 bases from J; bases unmatched to any gene: 5. The CDR3 spells CASSAGQGIEQYF. The CDR3 coding sequence is TGTGCCAGCAGCGCGGGACAGGGCATCGAGCAGTACTTC. Full variable domain (missing parts from reference TRBV5-6 and TRBJ2-7): DAGVTQSPTHLIKTRGQQVTLRCSPKSGHDTVSWYQQALGQGPQFIFQYYEEEERQRGNFPDRFSGHQFPNYSSELNVNALLLGDSALYLCASSAGQGIEQYFGPGTRLTVT.

The chain links TRBV5-1 to TRBJ2-7; 9 bases match TRBD1. CDR1 is SGHRS, CDR2 YFSETQ, per germline. The ends lost 1 base at V and 0 bases at J; junction bases unmatched: 2. CDR3 length: 15 residues. The chain's CDR3 is CASSLWDRDSYEQYF. CDR3 bases: TGCGCCAGCAGCTTGTGGGACAGGGACTCCTACGAGCAGTACTTC.

The chain couples TRBV3-1 (or the pseudogene TRBV3-2) to TRBJ2-5, with D possibly matching TRBD1 (6 bases). Germline CDR1 and CDR2: LGHDT and YNNKEL (reference sequence). Trimming removed 0 bases from V and 12 bases from J, with 20 bases in between. The CDR3 loop spans 15 amino acids. CDR3 sequence reads: CASSQDGGGGASEYF. CDR3 in DNA: TGTGCCAGCAGCCAAGATGGGGGTGGGGGCGCTTCAGAGTACTTC.

The chain is built from TRBV6-4 and TRBJ2-3; TRBD2 aligns across 8 bases. The CDR3 length is 16 residues. Germline V gene sequence: CDR1 MRHNA, CDR2 SNTAGT. J gave up 0 bases and V 9 bases, and 11 bases lay outside the gene matches. The CDR3 is CARNKRGSSSTDTQYF. The CDR3 DNA follows: TGTGCCAGGAACAAGCGGGGGAGTTCTAGCACAGATACGCAGTATTTT.

The gene calls are TRBV7-2 and TRBJ2-1; 12 positions agree with TRBD1. Trimming cost V 6 bases and J 6 bases; bases outside gene matches: 9. This CDR3 contains 16 residues. The germline V gene encodes CDR1 SGHTA and CDR2 FQGNSA. The CDR3 DNA sequence: TGTGCCAGCAGGCCAGGGGGACAGGGGGCAGTCAATGAGCAGTTCTTC. Residues: CASRPGGQGAVNEQFF.